This passage covers 19 T cell receptor beta chains from one sample sequenced in a study of T cells expressing NK-cell markers. TCRdb reprocessed the 5' RACE reads and keeps a single row for each CDR3 protein, giving no DNA. The sample holds just under 150,000 distinct CDR3 sequences. What was sequenced was blood T cells: a sorted CD56 or NKG2C T cell subset, CD4+ or CD8+ T cells, or bulk PBMC T cells (not recorded which). Receptors were obtained from a man aged 18 to 29 in good health.

The V call is TRBV9, the J call TRBJ2-5. Germline CDR1 SGDLS, CDR2 YYNGEE. CDR3 length equals 15 residues. This CDR3 reads CASSPSLGPQETQYF.

The chain links TRBV6-1 to TRBJ2-1. This CDR3 is 16 amino acids long. Germline CDR1 reads MNHNS; CDR2 reads SASEGT. Here the CDR3 reads CASSELSGSFYNEQFF.

The rearrangement links TRBV24-1 to TRBJ2-7; the D call of TRBD1 rests on TCRdb alone, since no DNA is present to check it. CDR3 length: 13 amino acids. Germline CDR1 and CDR2: KGHDR and SFDVKD. CDR3 residues: CATSSGVSVEQYF.

J is TRBJ2-5 and V is TRBV12-3 or TRBV12-4; TCRdb selects TRBD1, and the lack of DNA leaves this call unchecked. The CDR3 has 13 amino acids. CDR3 amino acids: CASGDSLQETQYF.

V usage is TRBV20-1 and J usage is TRBJ2-7; TCRdb gives TRBD2 as the D gene, but with no DNA this cannot be confirmed. The germline V gene encodes CDR1 DFQATT and CDR2 SNEGSKA (reference sequence). The CDR3 is 16 residues long. The CDR3 sequence is CSATFPLAGASSEQYF.

V and J are TRBV11-2 and TRBJ1-5. The CDR3 spans 13 residues. Germline-derived CDR1 and CDR2 are SGHAT and FQNNGV. This CDR3 reads CASAVWPAEPQHF. Filled out from reference TRBV11-2 and TRBJ1-5, the complete variable domain reads EAGVAQSPRYKIIEKRQSVAFWCNPISGHATLYWYQQILGQGPKLLIQFQNNGVVDDSQLPKDRFSAERLKGVDSTLKIQPAKLEDSAVYLCASAVWPAEPQHFGDGTRLSIL.

The CDR3 reads CATSGTSGPDTQYF. The chain links TRBV7-9 to TRBJ2-3; with no DNA, the TCRdb D assignment of TRBD2 cannot be verified. The CDR3 totals 14 residues. Germline CDR1 and CDR2: SEHNR and FQNEAQ (reference sequence). The full variable domain, with the rest looked up from reference TRBV7-9 and TRBJ2-3, is DTGVSQNPRHKITKRGQNVTFRCDPISEHNRLYWYRQTLGQGPEFLTYFQNEAQLEKSRLLSDRFSAERPKGSFSTLEIQRTEQGDSAMYLCATSGTSGPDTQYFGPGTRLTVL.

The gene calls are TRBV6-4 and TRBJ2-5; TCRdb's D gene call, TRBD2, goes unchecked for lack of DNA. The germline gives CDR1 MRHNA, CDR2 SNTAGT. CDR3 length: 15 amino acids. CDR3 in amino acids: CASSDSTSGQETQYF.

CDR3 sequence: CASGYRASEQYF. The V and J genes are TRBV19 and TRBJ2-7; TCRdb calls TRBD1, which cannot be checked without DNA. The CDR3 runs to 12 residues. Germline CDR1 LNHDA, CDR2 SQIVND (reference sequence).

This chain uses TRBV24-1 with TRBJ2-5; checking the TCRdb D call of TRBD1 is not possible without DNA. Per the germline V gene, CDR1 is KGHDR and CDR2 is SFDVKD. This CDR3 comprises 16 residues. CDR3 residues: CATSDPGTGAVETQYF.

This chain connects TRBV6-1 to TRBJ2-6. Germline V gene lookup returns CDR1 MNHNS and CDR2 SASEGT. This CDR3 spans 16 amino acids. The CDR3 loop reads CASSEIGSNWANVLTF.

The rearrangement links TRBV5-4 to TRBJ1-1. Germline V gene lookup returns CDR1 SGHNT and CDR2 YYREEE (reference sequence). The CDR3 covers 12 residues. The CDR3 loop is CASSSGRLEAFF.

Here the CDR3 reads CSVVWTGKGYEQYF. The chain is built from TRBV29-1 and TRBJ2-7; TCRdb calls TRBD1, which cannot be checked without DNA. This CDR3 has 14 amino acids. Germline-derived CDR1 and CDR2 are SQVTM and ANQGSEA.

This sequence joins TRBV19 and TRBJ2-2; the TCRdb call, TRBD1, lacks DNA for checking. This CDR3 comprises 16 residues. Germline CDR1 reads LNHDA; CDR2 reads SQIVND (reference sequence). The CDR3 sequence is CASSTDRGTNTGELFF.

This chain uses TRBV5-6 with TRBJ1-5; TCRdb's D call of TRBD1 is untestable without DNA. The CDR3 runs 15 residues. In germline, CDR1 is SGHDT, CDR2 YYEEEE. CDR3 in amino acids: CASSLVAQGWQPQHF.

This CDR3 is CASKMGGELFF. The gene calls are TRBV12-3 or TRBV12-4 and TRBJ2-2. The CDR3 extends over 11 amino acids.

CDR3 region: CASSIDSSYNEQFF. The genes are TRBV19 and TRBJ2-1. CDR1 is LNHDA, CDR2 SQIVND, per germline (reference sequence). CDR3 length: 14 residues.

The CDR3 here is CASSLGQGDYEQYF. The V gene is TRBV11-2, the J gene TRBJ2-7; the D call of TRBD1 rests on TCRdb alone, since no DNA is present to check it. CDR1 SGHAT and CDR2 FQNNGV come from the germline V gene. The CDR3 consists of 14 residues.

The J gene is TRBJ2-3, the V gene TRBV11-1; TCRdb gives TRBD1 as the D gene, but with no DNA this cannot be confirmed. CDR1 and CDR2 (germline): SGHAT, FQDESV (reference sequence). The CDR3 contains 19 residues. The CDR3 is CASSHDRTGGDRIADTQYF.